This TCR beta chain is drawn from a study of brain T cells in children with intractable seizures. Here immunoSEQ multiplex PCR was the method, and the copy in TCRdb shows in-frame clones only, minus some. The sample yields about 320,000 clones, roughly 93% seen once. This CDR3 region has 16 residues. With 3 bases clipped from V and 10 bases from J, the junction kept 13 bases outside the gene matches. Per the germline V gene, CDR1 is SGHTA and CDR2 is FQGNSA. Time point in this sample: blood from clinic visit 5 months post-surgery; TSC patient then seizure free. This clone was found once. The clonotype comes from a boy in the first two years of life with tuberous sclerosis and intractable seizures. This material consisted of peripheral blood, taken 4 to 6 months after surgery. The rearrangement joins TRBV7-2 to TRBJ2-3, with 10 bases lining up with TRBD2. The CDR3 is CASSFGLAGAEGAQYF. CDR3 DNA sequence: TGTGCCAGCAGCTTTGGGCTAGCGGGGGCCGAAGGGGCGCAGTATTTT.